This T cell receptor beta chain was captured in a study of PD-L1 blockade in urothelial cancer. Clones were sequenced by immunoSEQ multiplex PCR, and TCRdb holds only the in-frame ones, with some missing. This sample carries 45,000 to 50,000 clones, approximately 90% of them seen once, and the ten largest clones take less than 4%. The study's findings and limits: Having blood TCR clonality under the median before treatment predicted better survival.

Each patient gave between 1 and 8 samples, pretreatment and on-treatment. The CDR3 has 16 residues. Germline V gene data show CDR1 as SGHTA and CDR2 as FQGNSA. The ends were cut back, 1 base at V and 4 bases at J, with 13 bases in the middle. Notes on this clone: What it binds is unknown.

The rearrangement uses TRBV7-2 and TRBJ2-2; D perhaps matches TRBD1 (5 bases). This TCR derives from an elderly man with urothelial cancer. The sequenced sample was PBMCs, obtained around atezolizumab (anti-PD-L1) treatment. For the CDR3, the DNA is TGTGCCAGCAGCTTAGAAGGGGCGCTGACCACCGGGGAGCTGTTTTTT. Its translation: CASSLEGALTTGELFF.